Reported below is one T cell receptor beta chain. The target antigen is unknown. The CDR3 length is 13 residues. CDR1 and CDR2 (germline): KGHSY, FQNENV. Trimming left V 2 bases short and J 5 bases short, with 9 bases between. This sample was included in a study of cytomegalovirus exposure and HLA in healthy donors. The study's findings and limits: The study put 150 to 200 TCR beta chains on its list as cytomegalovirus-associated. A later analysis linked a missense DCLRE1C variant to TCR beta V- and J-gene trimming.

PCR involved 60 Vbeta and 13 Jbeta primers. Per the original methods: Unique TCR beta chains numbered around 80 million in a later analysis, with around 11 million shared. The assay was immunoSEQ multiplex PCR, and TCRdb's table has in-frame clones only and misses some. V, J and clone size were drawn from that table, and D and trimming were deduced from the DNA. This table has approximately 200,000 clones, nearly 80% appearing once. Sequencing was performed on PBMCs. The chain joins TRBV16 to TRBJ2-5, with D perhaps matching TRBD2 (6 bases). The sequence was obtained from a woman in her 30s in good health and CMV-seropositive. The CDR3 DNA follows: TGTGCCAGCAGCCAACTTGCGGGGGAGACCCAGTACTTC. Residues: CASSQLAGETQYF.